This is a list of T cell receptor beta chains from one sample in a study of blood T cells in healthy people across ages. TCRdb re-analysed the 5' RACE reads in MiXCR, keeping a single row per CDR3 protein. The sample includes under 2,000,000 distinct CDR3 sequences, about 50% of them seen just once. The sequenced sample consisted of blood. The receptors derive from a woman aged 40-49 years in good health. Both conserved end residues are part of each CDR3. D genes are given only for firm matches. Some rows have no size entry. The others give once, few or many, or a class for an expanded clone.

abundance	v_gene	j_gene	d_gene	CDR3aa	CDR3nt
.	TRBV7-2	TRBJ2-4	.	CASSRSGQVEKEQYF	TGTGCCAGCAGCCGTAGCGGACAGGTTGAAAAAGAGCAGTACTTC
few	TRBV4-2	TRBJ2-1	.	CASSQDQLDSNEQFF	TGTGCCAGCAGCCAAGATCAACTAGACTCGAATGAGCAGTTCTTC
.	TRBV4-3	TRBJ2-7	.	CASSQEIQYF	TGCGCCAGCAGCCAAGAGATCCAGTACTTC
medium-sized	TRBV7-9	TRBJ1-2	.	CASSRPARGRVYGYTF	TGTGCCAGCAGCCGACCCGCGAGGGGCAGAGTTTATGGCTACACCTTC
few	TRBV29-1	TRBJ2-5	TRBD1	CSVENRGQGETQYF	TGCAGCGTCGAGAACAGGGGCCAGGGGGAGACCCAGTACTTC
few	TRBV25-1	TRBJ2-7	TRBD2	CASSEGGEAYEQYF	TGTGCCAGCAGTGAAGGGGGGGAGGCCTACGAGCAGTACTTC
.	TRBV7-9	TRBJ2-6	.	CASSFPRQAHISGANVLTF	TGTGCCAGCAGCTTCCCCCGACAGGCCCACATCTCTGGGGCCAACGTCCTGACTTTC
.	TRBV6-6	TRBJ2-1	TRBD2	CASSYSGTSGGHNEQFF	TGTGCCAGCAGTTACTCCGGGACTAGCGGGGGCCACAATGAGCAGTTCTTC
.	TRBV5-1	TRBJ2-4	TRBD1	CASSRDRTSIAKNIQYF	TGCGCCAGCAGCCGGGACAGGACCTCCATAGCCAAAAACATTCAGTACTTC
few	TRBV5-1	TRBJ2-5	TRBD1	CASSVTNGQGTQYF	TGCGCCAGCAGCGTAACTAACGGACAGGGAACCCAGTACTTC
.	TRBV6-5	TRBJ1-5	TRBD1	CASSSRSGTGVSNQPQHF	TGTGCCAGCAGTTCGCGCTCCGGGACAGGGGTTAGCAATCAGCCCCAGCATTTT
.	TRBV20-1	TRBJ1-2	TRBD1	CSAREGTGGIHGYTF	TGCAGTGCTAGGGAAGGGACAGGGGGGATCCATGGCTACACCTTC
.	TRBV6-2/TRBV6-3	TRBJ2-5	.	CASSYPDLVGETQYF	TGTGCCAGCAGTTACCCGGACTTGGTAGGAGAGACCCAGTACTTC
.	TRBV15	TRBJ2-5	TRBD1	CATSPTGARAETQYF	TGTGCCACCAGCCCGACAGGGGCCAGAGCAGAGACCCAGTACTTC
few	TRBV20-1	TRBJ2-1	.	CSARDMRSEQFF	TGCAGTGCTAGAGATATGAGGAGTGAGCAGTTCTTC
few	TRBV21-1	TRBJ1-1	.	CASSKVSGTENTEAFF	TGTGCCAGCAGCAAAGTGTCCGGGACGGAGAACACTGAAGCTTTCTTT
once	TRBV4-3	TRBJ1-5	.	CASSQDSGPGNQPQHF	TGCGCCAGCAGCCAAGATTCGGGGCCGGGCAATCAGCCCCAGCATTTT
few	TRBV7-2	TRBJ2-1	.	CASSSLARGEQFF	TGTGCCAGCAGCTCCTTGGCGCGGGGTGAGCAGTTCTTC
few	TRBV7-2	TRBJ2-7	TRBD1	CASSFGETGGNEQYF	TGTGCCAGCAGCTTCGGGGAGACAGGGGGCAACGAGCAGTACTTC
.	TRBV20-1	TRBJ1-5	TRBD1	CSARGGQGILNQPQHF	TGCAGTGCTAGAGGAGGACAGGGGATACTCAATCAGCCCCAGCATTTT
.	TRBV5-1	TRBJ1-1	.	CASSSGGEFTEAFF	TGCGCCAGCAGCTCCGGTGGTGAGTTCACTGAAGCTTTCTTT
.	TRBV20-1	TRBJ2-4	.	CSASVPGRFQYF	TGCAGTGCTAGTGTCCCAGGGAGGTTTCAGTACTTC
.	TRBV7-7	TRBJ2-3	TRBD2	CASLPQAASASGGASTDTQYF	TGTGCTAGCCTCCCCCAGGCGGCTTCGGCTAGCGGGGGGGCAAGCACAGATACGCAGTATTTT
.	TRBV2	TRBJ2-5	TRBD2	CASRATSGQETQYF	TGTGCCAGCAGGGCGACTAGCGGACAAGAGACCCAGTACTTC
few	TRBV4-2	TRBJ2-7	.	CASSQELAFFYEQYF	TGTGCCAGCAGCCAAGAGCTAGCGTTCTTCTACGAGCAGTACTTC
few	TRBV20-1	TRBJ2-3	.	CSATPRQRRVTDTQYF	TGCAGTGCTACCCCTCGACAAAGGCGAGTGACAGATACGCAGTATTTT
.	TRBV28	TRBJ2-1	.	CASSLKGTEQFF	TGTGCCAGCAGTTTAAAGGGTACTGAGCAGTTCTTC